This TCR beta chain was sequenced during a study of blood T cell repertoires in COVID-19. Recruitment covered about two dozen US areas and drew participants whose ages spanned roughly 18 to 90 years. Unmatched junction bases numbered 12, after V lost 5 bases and J lost 6 bases. The germline gives CDR1 MNHEY, CDR2 SMNVEV (reference sequence). The length of the CDR3 is 17 residues. Repertoires were generated with immunoSEQ multiplex PCR, while TCRdb's copy carries only in-frame clones and drops some. The sample lists about 300,000 clones; around 90% were seen once. Sequenced: PBMCs or T cells enriched from blood (not recorded which). The sequence came from a woman aged 18-29 years with acute COVID-19. The V call is TRBV27, the J call TRBJ2-1; TRBD2 aligns across 11 bases. DNA of the CDR3: TGTGCCAGCAGTCTACCCCTGACTAGCGGGAAAATCAATGAGCAGTTCTTC. Translation: CASSLPLTSGKINEQFF.